Below, one T cell receptor beta chain is given with its context. CDR3 length: 11 residues. Germline V gene sequence: CDR1 DFQATT, CDR2 SNEGSKA (reference sequence). V shed 0 bases and J shed 5 bases, with 4 bases lying between them. This sample is drawn from a study of control samples from healthy donors and cancer patients. The method was immunoSEQ multiplex PCR; TCRdb's version includes in-frame clones alone and lacks a portion of them. The sample shows some 80,000 clones, under 90% of them seen only once. The sample was blood. V is TRBV20-1 and J is TRBJ1-2; no definite D call. The sequence was obtained from a middle-aged man in good health. CDR3 loop: CSAREVYGYTF. As DNA, the CDR3 is TGCAGTGCTAGAGAGGTTTATGGCTACACCTTC.